One and the same sample provided the 14 T cell receptor beta chains below, sequenced in a study of cytotoxic CD8 clonotypes in ibrutinib-treated CLL. The table came from immunoSEQ multiplex PCR; TCRdb's copy has only in-frame clones and leaves some out. Seen here are about 160,000 clones, roughly 77% observed once, and the top ten hold 2% to 2.5%. The sample was PBMCs, taken after 12 months of ibrutinib treatment. Receptors originate from a human donor with chronic lymphocytic leukemia.

The chain has TRBV27 and TRBJ2-2; 8 nucleotides agree with TRBD2. CDR1 and CDR2 (germline): MNHEY, SMNVEV (reference sequence). Losses at the gene ends were 2 bases for V and 5 bases for J; bases not matched to a gene: 4. The CDR3 consists of 15 residues. The CDR3 DNA reads TGTGCCAGCAGTTTAGGACTAGCCGCTACCGGGGAGCTGTTTTTT. Its translation is CASSLGLAATGELFF.

This clone has more than one count but fewer than ten. The V call is TRBV21-1, the J call TRBJ1-5. TRBV21-1 is assigned pseudogene status. The CDR3 runs 17 residues. The CDR3 spells CASSKRRSVLGNQPQHF. In DNA form, the CDR3 reads TGTGCCAGCAGCAAAAGGAGGTCGGTCCTTGGCAATCAGCCCCAGCATTTT.

The sample holds one count of this clone. Within the sample, other DNA sequences also encode this same CDR3. The CDR3 sequence: CASSPGQSYEQYF. CDR3 DNA sequence: TGTGCCAGCTCACCAGGGCAATCGTACGAGCAGTACTTC. The chain joins TRBV18 to TRBJ2-7; D not certain. Germline CDR1 KGHSH, CDR2 LQKENI. Trimming left V 2 bases short and J 4 bases short, with 9 bases between. This CDR3 spans 13 amino acids.

In this sample, this clone turned up once. The gene calls are TRBV28 and TRBJ1-3; D uncertain. V lost 1 base to trimming and J lost 12 bases, with 16 bases between them. The germline V gene has CDR1 MDHEN and CDR2 SYDVKM. This CDR3 spans 14 amino acids. The CDR3 nucleotides are TGTGCCAGCAGTTTATCGGCGCGGTTGGCCGTCATATATTTT. It is translated as CASSLSARLAVIYF.

The chain combines TRBV4-2 with TRBJ1-1; D is perhaps TRBD1 (5 bases). The V end lost 1 base, the J end lost 4 bases, and 13 bases lay between the germline ends. The CDR3 totals 15 residues. CDR1 is LGHNA and CDR2 is YNFKEQ in the germline V gene. The CDR3: CASSQGGRAGTEAFF. CDR3 bases: TGTGCCAGCAGCCAAGGGGGCAGGGCTGGCACTGAAGCTTTCTTT.

This chain connects TRBV6-5 to TRBJ1-2, with D uncertain. The germline gives CDR1 MNHEY, CDR2 SVGAGI. The CDR3 spans 12 residues. Trimming cost V 4 bases and J 3 bases, with 6 bases left between them. CDR3 sequence reads: CASSSLDYGYTF. CDR3 coding DNA: TGTGCCAGCAGTTCCCTGGACTATGGCTACACCTTC.

The gene calls are TRBV18 and TRBJ2-3; TRBD2 might be the D (5 bases). Germline V gives CDR1 KGHSH, CDR2 LQKENI. The CDR3 consists of 15 residues. V lost 3 bases and J lost 8, with 18 bases in between. In DNA, the CDR3 is TGTGCCAGCTCACCCCTAGAGATCCCCCGGGGTACGCAGTATTTT. It codes for CASSPLEIPRGTQYF.

Written as DNA, the CDR3 is TGTGCCAGCAGCCAGGGACCGGACAGGTACAATGAGCAGTTCTTC. Protein sequence: CASSQGPDRYNEQFF. The chain uses TRBV4-2 and TRBJ2-1; 7 bases align to TRBD1. This CDR3 region has 15 residues. The V and J ends lost 3 bases and 4 bases, in that order; junction bases with no gene match: 6. Germline loops: CDR1 LGHNA, CDR2 YNFKEQ.

This chain links TRBV9 with TRBJ2-7; D unresolved. Trimming stripped 1 base from V and 1 base from J, with 6 bases between. Per germline, CDR1 SGDLS and CDR2 YYNGEE. This CDR3 region has 13 residues. The chain's CDR3 is CASSVTNSYEQYF. The CDR3 DNA is TGTGCCAGCAGCGTAACCAATTCCTACGAGCAGTACTTC. Full variable domain (outside the CDR3, taken from reference TRBV9 and TRBJ2-7): DSGVTQTPKHLITATGQRVTLRCSPRSGDLSVYWYQQSLDQGLQFLIQYYNGEERAKGNILERFSAQQFPDLHSELNLSSLELGDSALYFCASSVTNSYEQYFGPGTRLTVT.

The chain recombines TRBV28 with TRBJ2-6, with a weak D call TRBD1 (6 bases). The CDR3 has 16 amino acids. Trimming cost V 6 bases and J 0 bases, with 12 bases left between them. The germline V gene has CDR1 MDHEN and CDR2 SYDVKM. The CDR3 DNA follows: TGTGCCAGCAGACAACAGGGAACCTCTGGGGCCAACGTCCTGACTTTC. Translating it yields CASRQQGTSGANVLTF.

The chain links TRBV12-5 to TRBJ1-2, with a possible D match to TRBD1 (6 bases). V lost 11 bases and J lost 1, with 26 bases in between. The CDR3 length is 17 residues. Germline loops: CDR1 LGHNT, CDR2 FRNRAP. CDR3 nucleotide sequence: TGTGCTCCCCGAGCCGAGACAGGCGCCAAAATTAACTATGGCTACACCTTC. Encoded protein: CAPRAETGAKINYGYTF.

A few counts support this clone. The chain combines TRBV28 with TRBJ1-5; 7 bases match TRBD1. The J segment lost 7 bases and the V segment lost 2 bases, leaving 5 bases of the junction unmatched. The CDR3 sequence is 14 residues long. In germline, CDR1 is MDHEN, CDR2 SYDVKM. The CDR3 loop reads CASSLGQGVQPQHF. The DNA for the CDR3 is TGTGCCAGCAGTTTAGGGCAGGGGGTACAGCCCCAGCATTTT.

J is TRBJ2-4 and V is TRBV5-4, with no clear D. The CDR3 length is 12 residues. Trimming took 4 bases from V and 5 from J, leaving 7 bases between them. CDR1 and CDR2 from the germline V gene are SGHNT and YYREEE (reference sequence). The DNA for the CDR3 is TGTGCCAGCAGCGGTGGTGAAAACATTCAGTACTTC. This translates into CASSGGENIQYF.

Comment on this clone: Germline and junction disagree at one end, which may indicate a read error. The chain employs TRBV7-7 and TRBJ2-7; D gene uncertain. This CDR3 is 15 amino acids long. The germline CDR1 and CDR2 sequences are SSHAT and FNYEAQ (reference sequence). CDR3 in amino acids: CASSPTPGGNYEQYF. The CDR3 nucleotides read TGTGCTAGCAGCCCCACCCCGGGCGGAAACTACGAGCAGTACTTC.